A selection of T cell receptor beta chains follows, all from one sample in a study of post-analysis software for immune sequencing data. Using its own MiXCR run on the PCR reads, TCRdb lists one record per CDR3 protein. The sample contains roughly 700,000 distinct CDR3 sequences, 25% to 30% of which appear only once. Sample: blood. These receptors originate from a girl between 5 and 17 years old with multiple sclerosis. Each CDR3 is given with its conserved first and last residue. The D gene is left open where the match is weak. Clone size is shown for a subset of rows, as once, few, many or a class of expanded clone.

size	D	V	J	DNA	CDR3
.	TRBD2	TRBV5-1	TRBJ2-5	TGCGCCAGCAGCTTGGCCTTCGGGACTAGCTCCACCCAGTACTTC	CASSLAFGTSSTQYF
few	TRBD1	TRBV15	TRBJ2-5	TGTGCCACCAGCAGGGACAGGGGGCCGGCTGATAAGTACTTC	CATSRDRGPADKYF
.	.	TRBV7-9	TRBJ2-5	TGTGCCAGCAGCTCCCAAGGGGCCCAAGAGACCCAGTACTTC	CASSSQGAQETQYF
few	.	TRBV27	TRBJ1-2	TGTGCCAGCAGTTTAAGTAGGGGGGTAGGCGGCTACACCTTC	CASSLSRGVGGYTF
few	.	TRBV5-6	TRBJ2-7	TGTGCCAGCAGCATGAGCCTAGGCCACGAGCAGTACTTC	CASSMSLGHEQYF
.	.	TRBV4-1	TRBJ1-1	TGCGCCAGCAGCCACGGGGGGCCCGACACTGAAGCTTTCTTT	CASSHGGPDTEAFF
.	TRBD1	TRBV6-2/TRBV6-3	TRBJ2-5	TGTGCCAGCGTGCACGCAACAGGGGGCGGCGAGACCCAGTACTTC	CASVHATGGGETQYF
.	.	TRBV4-3	TRBJ2-7	TGCGCCAGCACCCAAGGGAATTCCTACGAGCAGTACTTC	CASTQGNSYEQYF
few	.	TRBV18	TRBJ2-3	TGTGCCAGCTCACCAACAACGACTGGGCGCACAGATACGCAGTATTTT	CASSPTTTGRTDTQYF
.	.	TRBV7-2	TRBJ2-4	TGTGCCAGCAGCTCCGTCCTATACAAAAACATTCAGTACTTC	CASSSVLYKNIQYF
many	TRBD1	TRBV12-3/TRBV12-4	TRBJ2-1	TGTGCCAGCAGGTCCCCGGGACAGGGTTGGAATGAGCAGTTCTTC	CASRSPGQGWNEQFF
.	.	TRBV2	TRBJ2-1	TGTGCCAGCAGCCCCCCAGGGTTAAAGGGGGACAATGAGCAGTTCTTC	CASSPPGLKGDNEQFF
few	.	TRBV5-1	TRBJ2-1	TGCGCCAGCAGCTCGGGCACCGGGCCTGAGCAGTTCTTC	CASSSGTGPEQFF
.	TRBD1	TRBV5-5	TRBJ1-2	TGTGCCAGCAGCTCCCGACCGCCTGGGGGACAGGGGGACTATGGCTACACCTTC	CASSSRPPGGQGDYGYTF
few	.	TRBV3-1	TRBJ1-4	TGTGCCAGCAGCCAAGTAGAAGGAATCGCAACTAATGAAAAACTGTTTTTT	CASSQVEGIATNEKLFF
.	TRBD2	TRBV6-5	TRBJ2-1	TGTGCCAGCAGGGAGATAGCGGGGGGGCCAAATGAGCAGTTCTTC	CASREIAGGPNEQFF
.	.	TRBV5-1	TRBJ2-4	TGCGCCAGCAGCTTGAACCGGAGGGAAGGACGAGCGGGAGCCAAAAACATTCAGTACTTC	CASSLNRREGRAGAKNIQYF
few	.	TRBV20-1	TRBJ2-2	TGCAGTGCTAGAGATCGCGGGCGGCCCGGGGAGCTGTTTTTT	CSARDRGRPGELFF
.	TRBD2	TRBV14	TRBJ2-1	TGTGCCAGCAGGATGAGCGGGAGCTCCTGCAATGAGCAGTTCTTC	CASRMSGSSCNEQFF
.	.	TRBV27	TRBJ2-4	TGTGCCAGCAGTTTATCGCCCGTCGGGTGTGAGCAGTACTTC	CASSLSPVGCEQYF
few	TRBD2	TRBV20-1	TRBJ2-5	TGCAGTGCAGCTAGCGGGATACAAGAGACCCAGTACTTC	CSAASGIQETQYF
once	.	TRBV7-2	TRBJ2-1	TGTGCCAGCAGCTTAGCGGGAGTGGGGACCTACAATGAGCAGTTCTTC	CASSLAGVGTYNEQFF
.	TRBD2	TRBV20-1	TRBJ2-5	TGCAGTGCTAGAGAGGGGCGGGGGGCTGGGGAGACCCAGTACTTC	CSAREGRGAGETQYF
few	TRBD2	TRBV3-1	TRBJ2-2	TGTGCCAGCAGCCCCCTTACGGCTAGCGGGAGGATAAGGGGGACCGGGGAGCTGTTTTTT	CASSPLTASGRIRGTGELFF